What follows are 16 T cell receptor beta chains derived from one specimen sequenced in a study of CXCR3-negative and CXCR3-positive naive CD8 T cells. Via 5' RACE with UMI labels, TRB cDNA libraries were prepared. TCRdb reanalyzed the 5' RACE reads and collapses them to one entry per CDR3 protein, without DNA. The sample is made up of around 84,000 distinct CDR3 sequences, and the top ten hold around 0.82% of it. These TCRs' antigens remain unknown. Study conclusions and caveats: Comparison of naive cells showed more hydrophobic TRB CDR3s in CXCR3-positive than in CXCR3-negative naive cells.

Sequenced material: naive CXCR3+ CD8+ T cells from blood. Sample subset: CD45RO-CCR7+CD27+CD95- naive CD8+ T cells expressing CXCR3 (TNR3+). These receptor sequences come from a human donor in good health. Some clones in this sample may be carry-over from other donors' samples.

The chain's CDR3 is CASSRDRADQPQHF. The chain links TRBV7-8 to TRBJ1-5; TCRdb's D call of TRBD1 is untestable without DNA. CDR1 and CDR2 from the germline V gene are SGHVS and FQNEAQ. The CDR3 is 14 residues long. Full variable domain (outside the CDR3, taken from reference TRBV7-8 and TRBJ1-5): GAGVSQSPRYKVAKRGQDVALRCDPISGHVSLFWYQQALGQGPEFLTYFQNEAQLDKSGLPSDRFFAERPEGSVSTLKIQRTQQEDSAVYLCASSRDRADQPQHFGDGTRLSIL.

The chain carries TRBV25-1 and TRBJ2-1. Germline loops: CDR1 MGHDK, CDR2 SYGVNS. The CDR3 covers 14 residues. CDR3 amino acids: CASSDVRTYNEQFF.

This chain uses TRBV7-9 with TRBJ2-7. Germline V gene sequence: CDR1 SEHNR, CDR2 FQNEAQ (reference sequence). The CDR3 runs to 13 residues. This CDR3 reads CASSLARSDEQYF.

The gene calls are TRBV7-3 and TRBJ2-1; with no DNA, the TCRdb D assignment of TRBD1 cannot be verified. The CDR3 is made up of 15 amino acids. CDR1 is SGHTA, CDR2 FQGTGA, per germline. The CDR3 is CASSLTPGAFNEQFF.

The rearrangement links TRBV12-3 or TRBV12-4 to TRBJ2-1; TCRdb reports TRBD2, a call that lacks DNA to check it against. The CDR3 is 16 amino acids. The CDR3 is CASSPGLAGVPSGQFF.

This chain connects TRBV2 to TRBJ2-7; TCRdb reports TRBD1, a call that lacks DNA to check it against. Per germline, CDR1 SNHLY and CDR2 FYNNEI. This CDR3 has 11 amino acids. The CDR3 protein is CASRWAGEQYF. Looking up the rest from reference TRBV2 and TRBJ2-7 gives the full variable domain: EPEVTQTPSHQVTQMGQEVILRCVPISNHLYFYWYRQILGQKVEFLVSFYNNEISEKSEIFDDQFSVERPDGSNFTLKIRSTKLEDSAMYFCASRWAGEQYFGPGTRLTVT.

This rearrangement joins TRBV11-2 to TRBJ2-1; the D call from TCRdb, TRBD2, cannot be confirmed without DNA. The CDR3 sequence is 15 residues long. CDR1 is SGHAT and CDR2 is FQNNGV in the germline V gene. The CDR3 protein is CASSLDHSGGAPRFF.

The chain has TRBV4-2 and TRBJ2-7. Germline CDR1 reads LGHNA; CDR2 reads YNFKEQ. The CDR3 covers 13 residues. The CDR3 loop is CASSQEKGYEQYF.

This chain joins TRBV12-3 or TRBV12-4 and TRBJ2-1; checking the TCRdb D call of TRBD2 is not possible without DNA. The CDR3 runs to 15 residues. CDR3 amino acids: CASSPSGLAGNEQFF.

This rearrangement joins TRBV5-1 to TRBJ2-2; TCRdb's assignment of TRBD1 cannot be checked, as there is no DNA. This CDR3 spans 14 amino acids. CDR1 is SGHRS, CDR2 YFSETQ, per germline. The CDR3: CASAWNSAAGELFF.

This chain connects TRBV4-2 to TRBJ2-7; TCRdb gives TRBD1 as the D gene, but with no DNA this cannot be confirmed. The CDR3 is made up of 15 amino acids. CDR1 and CDR2 (germline): LGHNA, YNFKEQ. CDR3 in amino acids: CASSQFDRRGDEQYF.

This chain connects TRBV7-6 to TRBJ1-5; TCRdb calls TRBD1, which cannot be checked without DNA. The CDR3 runs to 14 residues. Germline V gene lookup returns CDR1 SGHVS and CDR2 FNYEAQ. CDR3 in amino acids: CASSRPPGGQPQHF.

The chain couples TRBV5-1 to TRBJ2-1; without DNA, the TCRdb call of TRBD2 cannot be checked. CDR3 length equals 13 residues. Germline V gene data show CDR1 as SGHRS and CDR2 as YFSETQ. CDR3 residues: CASSLVGGNEQFF.

CDR3: CSVDGTSGSDTDTQYF. The V and J genes are TRBV29-1 and TRBJ2-3; TCRdb indicates TRBD2, and absent DNA this call remains unverified. The CDR3 contains 16 residues. Germline CDR1 is SQVTM and CDR2 is ANQGSEA.

The rearrangement uses TRBV5-5 and TRBJ2-2; TCRdb's D gene call, TRBD1, goes unchecked for lack of DNA. Germline V gene sequence: CDR1 SGHKS, CDR2 YYEKEE (reference sequence). This CDR3 spans 15 amino acids. CDR3 in amino acids: CASSLRTGGTGELFF.

The chain carries TRBV7-8 and TRBJ2-1. Germline values: CDR1 SGHVS, CDR2 FQNEAQ. The CDR3 sequence is 12 residues long. The CDR3 is CASSLYSNEQFF. The entire variable domain, with the rest obtained from reference TRBV7-8 and TRBJ2-1, is as follows: GAGVSQSPRYKVAKRGQDVALRCDPISGHVSLFWYQQALGQGPEFLTYFQNEAQLDKSGLPSDRFFAERPEGSVSTLKIQRTQQEDSAVYLCASSLYSNEQFFGPGTRLTVL.